This T cell receptor (beta chain) comes out of a study of OX40 agonist ivuxolimab in advanced cancers. Blood sampling was done at baseline, cycle 4 day 1, and cycle 7 day 1. TCRdb's table, derived via immunoSEQ multiplex PCR, lists solely in-frame clones and lacks some. The sample carries 20,000 to 25,000 clones, approximately 70% recorded once. This specimen consisted of CD4+ or CD8+ T cells sorted from blood, obtained in a trial of the OX40 agonist ivuxolimab. The source is an adult with an advanced solid tumor such as melanoma, head and neck, liver or kidney cancer.

The CDR3 loop reads CASSSASGIQETQYF. In nucleotides, the CDR3 is TGTGCCAGCAGTTCCGCCTCGGGGATCCAAGAGACCCAGTACTTC. V and J are TRBV6-5 and TRBJ2-5; possibly TRBD2 for D (5 bases). CDR3 length: 15 residues. The germline V and J ends were trimmed by 4 bases and 1 base, with 13 bases remaining between them. The germline CDR1 and CDR2 sequences are MNHEY and SVGAGI.